This TCR beta chain stems from a study of T cells in Graves' hyperthyroidism and ophthalmopathy. The CDR3 spans 13 residues. The germline V gene encodes CDR1 DFQATT and CDR2 SNEGSKA (reference sequence). Trimming pared 6 bases from V and 5 bases from J, leaving 16 bases between. This clonotype came up many times. Its matching antigen is unknown. Uncontrolled infection, other autoimmune disease, pregnancy and lactation each barred patients from inclusion. Study findings and constraints: Most clonotypes expanded in the thyroid (above 0.001) were also present in blood.

Amplified TCR beta CDR3 regions derived from RNA transcripts. First-round RT-PCR with HTBI primers amplified the TCR CDR3 region. One entry per CDR3 protein results from TCRdb running MiXCR on the multiplex PCR reads. The top ten clones hold 30% to 40% of a sample with approximately 330,000 distinct CDR3 sequences, roughly 13% of them seen once. The sequence was collected from a woman in her thirties or forties with Graves' ophthalmopathy. The chain is built from TRBV20-1 and TRBJ2-5; D possibly uses TRBD1 or TRBD2 (7 bases each). Material for sequencing was blood. The CDR3 is CSASRGGMETQYF. CDR3 bases: TGCAGTGCAAGCAGGGGGGGAATGGAGACCCAGTACTTC.